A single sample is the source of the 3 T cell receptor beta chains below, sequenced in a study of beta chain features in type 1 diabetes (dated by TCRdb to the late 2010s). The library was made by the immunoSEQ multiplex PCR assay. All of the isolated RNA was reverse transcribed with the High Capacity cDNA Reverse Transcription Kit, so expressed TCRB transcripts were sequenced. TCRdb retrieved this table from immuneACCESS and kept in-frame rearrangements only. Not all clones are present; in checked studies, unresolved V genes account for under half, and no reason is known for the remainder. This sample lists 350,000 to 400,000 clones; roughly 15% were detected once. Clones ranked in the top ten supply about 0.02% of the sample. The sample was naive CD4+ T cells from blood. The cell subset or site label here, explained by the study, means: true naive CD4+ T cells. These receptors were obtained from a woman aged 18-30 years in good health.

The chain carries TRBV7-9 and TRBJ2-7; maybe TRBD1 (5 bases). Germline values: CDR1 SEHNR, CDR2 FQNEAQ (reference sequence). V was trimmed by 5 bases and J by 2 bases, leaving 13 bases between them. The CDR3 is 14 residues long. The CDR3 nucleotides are TGTGCCAGCAGCCGGACACTCTTCACCTACGAGCAGTACTTC. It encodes CASSRTLFTYEQYF.

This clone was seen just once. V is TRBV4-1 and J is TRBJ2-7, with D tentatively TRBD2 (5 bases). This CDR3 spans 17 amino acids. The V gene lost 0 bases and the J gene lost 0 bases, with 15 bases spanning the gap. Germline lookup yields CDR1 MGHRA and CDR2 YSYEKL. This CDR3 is CASSQERLPRSSYEQYF. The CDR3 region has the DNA TGCGCCAGCAGCCAAGAACGACTACCGAGGAGCTCCTACGAGCAGTACTTC.

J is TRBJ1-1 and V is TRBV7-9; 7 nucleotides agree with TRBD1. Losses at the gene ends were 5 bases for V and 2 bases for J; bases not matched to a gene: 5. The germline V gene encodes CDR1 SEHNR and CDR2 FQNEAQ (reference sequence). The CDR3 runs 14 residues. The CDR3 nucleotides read TGTGCCAGCAGCACAAGACAGGGAAACACTGAAGCTTTCTTT. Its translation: CASSTRQGNTEAFF.